These 9 T cell receptor beta chains were all obtained from the same sample, sequenced in a study of early stage breast cancer tumors. Only in-frame clones appear in the TCRdb table, and some are missing; sequencing was by immunoSEQ multiplex PCR. Here the sample spans about 72,000 clones, 70% to 85% being singletons. Sequencing was performed on blood. The receptors were sampled from a person aged 55 to 70 with breast cancer.

V usage is TRBV6-6 and J usage is TRBJ1-1, with unresolved D. Per the germline V gene, CDR1 is MNHNY and CDR2 is SVGAGI (reference sequence). Trimming left V 2 bases short and J 3 bases short, with 13 bases between. The CDR3 runs 15 residues. In DNA, the CDR3 is TGTGCCAGCAGTTACGAGGTTCCTACGGACACTGAAGCTTTCTTT. It yields the protein CASSYEVPTDTEAFF.

The rearrangement joins TRBV5-1 to TRBJ1-6; 12 nucleotides match TRBD1. The germline CDR1 and CDR2 sequences are SGHRS and YFSETQ. The CDR3 spans 15 residues. V lost 0 bases to trimming and J lost 10 bases; unmatched junction nucleotides: 2. The CDR3 region is CASSLGGTGGSPLHF. Here the CDR3 DNA reads TGCGCCAGCAGCTTGGGGGGGACAGGGGGCTCACCCCTCCACTTT.

V gene TRBV15 combines with J gene TRBJ1-5; no clear D. The length of the CDR3 is 13 residues. The germline V and J ends were trimmed by 5 bases and 3 bases, with 8 bases remaining between them. CDR1 is LNHNV, CDR2 YYDKDF, per germline (reference sequence). CDR3 amino acids: CATSPQANQPQHF. CDR3 DNA sequence: TGTGCCACCAGCCCCCAGGCCAATCAGCCCCAGCATTTT. Combining the CDR3 with reference TRBV15 and TRBJ1-5 gives the whole variable domain DAMVIQNPRYQVTQFGKPVTLSCSQTLNHNVMYWYQQKSSQAPKLLFHYYDKDFNNEADTPDNFQSRRPNTSFCFLDIRSPGLGDTAMYLCATSPQANQPQHFGDGTRLSIL.

The chain recombines TRBV19 with TRBJ2-5; D unclear. The CDR3 extends over 13 amino acids. Germline V lookup: CDR1 LNHDA, CDR2 SQIVND (reference sequence). V dropped 2 bases and J dropped 4 bases, with 8 bases sitting between them. The CDR3 reads CASSIMAAETQYF. CDR3 DNA sequence: TGTGCCAGTAGTATAATGGCAGCAGAGACCCAGTACTTC.

The CDR3 region has the DNA TGTGCCAGCAGTTTACATCCAGGAGGGGGTACTGAAGCTTTCTTT. Encoded protein: CASSLHPGGGTEAFF. The J gene is TRBJ1-1, the V gene TRBV28; D may be TRBD1 (6 bases). This CDR3 is built from 15 residues. Germline loops: CDR1 MDHEN, CDR2 SYDVKM. V lost 2 bases and J lost 5, with 15 bases in between.

The chain joins TRBV30 to TRBJ1-5; D is possibly TRBD1 (6 bases). V was trimmed by 5 bases and J by 0 bases, leaving 23 bases between them. Germline CDR1 and CDR2: GTSNPN and SVGIG (reference sequence). CDR3 length: 18 residues. The CDR3 spells CAWGRGTTRGYSNQPQHF. CDR3 bases: TGTGCCTGGGGTCGCGGGACAACTAGGGGATATAGCAATCAGCCCCAGCATTTT. The whole variable domain, filled in from reference TRBV30 and TRBJ1-5, reads SQTIHQWPATLVQPVGSPLSLECTVEGTSNPNLYWYRQAAGRGLQLLFYSVGIGQISSEVPQNLSASRPQDRQFILSSKKLLLSDSGFYLCAWGRGTTRGYSNQPQHFGDGTRLSIL.

V is TRBV10-3 and J is TRBJ2-7; D assignment may be TRBD1 or TRBD2 (6 bases each). The CDR3 sequence is 14 residues long. CDR1 ENHRY and CDR2 SYGVKD come from the germline V gene. CDR3 coding DNA: TGTGCTATCGTGGGGGGCAGCACCTATGTCGAGCAGTACTTC. As protein: CAIVGGSTYVEQYF.

This clone was recorded once. This chain links TRBV5-1 with TRBJ1-1; TRBD1 matches 7 bases. This CDR3 comprises 16 residues. V dropped 0 bases and J dropped 1; count of bases not matched to a gene: 6. Germline V gene sequence: CDR1 SGHRS, CDR2 YFSETQ. CDR3 coding DNA: TGCGCCAGCAGCTTGGGGCAGGGGGTATGGAACACTGAAGCTTTCTTT. Translating gives CASSLGQGVWNTEAFF.

This clone showed up just a few times. This rearrangement joins TRBV11-1 to TRBJ2-2; no reliable D call. Germline V gives CDR1 SGHAT, CDR2 FQDESV (reference sequence). V gave up 3 bases and J gave up 1 base, with 6 bases separating them. The CDR3 runs 14 residues. The CDR3 loop reads CASSFNRNTGELFF. As DNA, the CDR3 is TGTGCCAGCAGCTTCAACAGGAACACCGGGGAGCTGTTTTTT.